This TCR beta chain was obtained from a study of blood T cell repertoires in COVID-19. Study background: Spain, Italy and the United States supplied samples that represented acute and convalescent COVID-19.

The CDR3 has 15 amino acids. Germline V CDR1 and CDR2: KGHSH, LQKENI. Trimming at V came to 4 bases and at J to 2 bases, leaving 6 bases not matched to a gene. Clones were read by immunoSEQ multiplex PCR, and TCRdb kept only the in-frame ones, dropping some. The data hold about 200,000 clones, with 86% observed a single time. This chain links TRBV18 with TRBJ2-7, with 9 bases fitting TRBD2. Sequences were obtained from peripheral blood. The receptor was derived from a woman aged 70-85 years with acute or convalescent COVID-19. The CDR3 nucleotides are TGTGCCAGCTCACTGGCAGCGGGGGGAGCCTACGAGCAGTACTTC. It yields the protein CASSLAAGGAYEQYF.